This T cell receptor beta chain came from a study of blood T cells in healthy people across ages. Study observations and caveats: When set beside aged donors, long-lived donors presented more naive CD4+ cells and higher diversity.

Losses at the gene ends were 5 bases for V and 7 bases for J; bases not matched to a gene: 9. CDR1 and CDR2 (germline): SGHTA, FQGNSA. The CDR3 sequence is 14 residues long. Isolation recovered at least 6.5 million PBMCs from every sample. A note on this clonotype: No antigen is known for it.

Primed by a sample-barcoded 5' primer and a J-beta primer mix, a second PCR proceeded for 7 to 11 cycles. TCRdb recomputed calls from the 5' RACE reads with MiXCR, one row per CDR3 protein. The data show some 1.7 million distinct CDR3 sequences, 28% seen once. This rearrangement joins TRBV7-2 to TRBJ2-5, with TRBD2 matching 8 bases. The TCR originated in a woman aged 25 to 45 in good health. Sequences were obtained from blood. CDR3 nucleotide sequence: TGTGCCAGCAGCCCCACTTATAGCGGGGTGACCCAGTACTTC. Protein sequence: CASSPTYSGVTQYF.